These T cell receptor beta chains were read from a single sample in a study of CD8 T cells in Susac syndrome. From the immunoSEQ multiplex PCR reads, TCRdb called clonotypes with MiXCR, one entry per CDR3 protein. Of around 300,000 distinct CDR3 sequences in the sample, just over 90% were seen once. The material sequenced was CD4+ T cells from PBMCs. These receptors all come from a human donor with multiple sclerosis. The CDR3 runs from the conserved cysteine through the conserved F or W. A D gene is named only where the DNA matches it firmly. Part of the rows lack a size; the others show once, few, many or a class for expanded clones.

len | j_gene | v_gene | d_gene | abundance | CDR3aa | CDR3nt
14 | TRBJ1-1 | TRBV19 | . | . | CASSTAGEGTEAFF | TGTGCCAGTAGTACTGCAGGGGAAGGCACTGAAGCTTTCTTT
11 | TRBJ2-1 | TRBV12-3/TRBV12-4 | . | . | CASTLRNEQFF | TGTGCCAGCACCCTTCGCAATGAGCAGTTCTTC
19 | TRBJ2-4 | TRBV30 | TRBD2 | . | CAWRSSGPIVTGAKNIQYF | TGTGCCTGGAGATCTAGCGGGCCCATCGTTACTGGGGCCAAAAACATTCAGTACTTC
15 | TRBJ1-6 | TRBV5-1 | . | . | CASCLGQGRGSPLHF | TGCGCCAGCTGCCTAGGTCAGGGGAGAGGATCACCCCTCCACTTT
12 | TRBJ2-1 | TRBV19 | TRBD1 | . | CASSDRGNEQFF | TGTGCCAGCTCGGACAGGGGAAATGAGCAGTTCTTC
12 | TRBJ1-1 | TRBV7-2 | . | . | CASSLFGGVAFF | TGTGCCAGCAGCTTATTTGGGGGGGTTGCTTTCTTT
12 | TRBJ1-1 | TRBV29-1 | . | . | CSVDGGNTEAFF | TGCAGCGTTGATGGGGGGAACACTGAAGCTTTCTTT
12 | TRBJ1-1 | TRBV12-3/TRBV12-4 | . | . | CASSDWTGEAFF | TGTGCCAGCAGTGACTGGACGGGCGAAGCTTTCTTT
16 | TRBJ1-3 | TRBV7-2 | . | once | CASSLAGQFSGNTIYF | TGTGCCAGCAGCTTAGCCGGACAGTTTTCTGGAAACACCATATATTTT
14 | TRBJ1-2 | TRBV5-6 | . | . | CASTVGRRNYGYTF | TGTGCCAGCACCGTGGGGCGCAGGAACTATGGCTACACCTTC
13 | TRBJ2-7 | TRBV20-1 | TRBD2 | . | CSAPGGGVYEQYF | TGCAGTGCCCCGGGCGGGGGGGTCTACGAGCAGTACTTC
16 | TRBJ2-1 | TRBV9 | TRBD2 | . | CASSERGSSGYNEQFF | TGTGCCAGCAGCGAAAGGGGCTCTAGCGGCTACAATGAGCAGTTCTTC
13 | TRBJ2-7 | TRBV12-3/TRBV12-4 | TRBD2 | . | CASGLAGVYEQYF | TGTGCCAGCGGACTAGCGGGAGTTTACGAGCAGTACTTC
14 | TRBJ2-1 | TRBV7-9 | . | . | CASSFQSSYNEQFF | TGTGCCAGCAGCTTTCAGAGCTCCTACAATGAGCAGTTCTTC
15 | TRBJ2-2 | TRBV5-1 | . | . | CASSLSTDNTGELFF | TGCGCCAGCAGCTTGAGCACGGATAACACCGGGGAGCTGTTTTTT
14 | TRBJ1-1 | TRBV4-2 | TRBD1 | . | CASSHRQGNTEAFF | TGTGCCAGCAGCCACCGACAGGGGAACACTGAAGCTTTCTTT
12 | TRBJ2-5 | TRBV10-3 | . | . | CAISRELQTQYF | TGTGCCATCAGCCGTGAGCTGCAGACCCAGTACTTC
14 | TRBJ2-5 | TRBV12-3/TRBV12-4 | TRBD2 | . | CASRLAGGVETQYF | TGTGCCAGCAGGCTAGCGGGGGGTGTGGAGACCCAGTACTTC
15 | TRBJ1-5 | TRBV6-6 | TRBD1 | . | CASSPSTGVNQPQHF | TGTGCCAGCAGTCCGTCTACAGGGGTCAATCAGCCCCAGCATTTT
15 | TRBJ2-1 | TRBV28 | . | . | CASSLGQPQGNEQFF | TGTGCCAGCAGTTTGGGTCAGCCCCAGGGCAATGAGCAGTTCTTC
14 | TRBJ2-1 | TRBV6-2/TRBV6-3 | . | . | CASSHDGSYNEQFF | TGTGCCAGCAGTCATGACGGGTCCTACAATGAGCAGTTCTTC
16 | TRBJ2-1 | TRBV3-1 | TRBD2 | . | CASSQGAGGLVHEQFF | TGTGCCAGCAGCCAAGGAGCGGGGGGGCTCGTACATGAGCAGTTCTTC
18 | TRBJ1-3 | TRBV23-1 | TRBD1 | . | CASSQPRDRGDSGNTIYF | TGCGCCAGCAGTCAACCAAGGGACAGGGGGGACTCTGGAAACACCATATATTTT
13 | TRBJ2-3 | TRBV7-2 | . | . | CASSLDGRDSPYF | TGTGCCAGCAGCTTAGACGGCCGGGATAGCCCGTATTTT
14 | TRBJ2-3 | TRBV29-1 | TRBD2 | once | CSLCDGRLGDTQYF | TGCAGCCTGTGCGACGGGAGGTTGGGAGATACGCAGTATTTT
13 | TRBJ2-4 | TRBV7-2 | . | . | CASSLGGSYIQYF | TGTGCCAGCAGCTTAGGGGGGAGTTACATTCAGTACTTC
12 | TRBJ1-1 | TRBV29-1 | . | . | CSVEAFDREAFF | TGCAGCGTTGAAGCCTTCGACAGAGAAGCTTTCTTT
15 | TRBJ1-2 | TRBV9 | . | . | CASSVAPGADYGYTF | TGTGCCAGCAGCGTAGCTCCGGGGGCGGACTATGGCTACACCTTC
14 | TRBJ2-7 | TRBV6-6 | . | . | CASSYGTSDAEQYF | TGTGCCAGCAGTTACGGGACATCCGATGCCGAGCAGTACTTC
15 | TRBJ1-3 | TRBV29-1 | . | . | CSVSLTGASGNAIYF | TGCAGCGTTTCTCTGACAGGAGCCTCTGGAAACGCCATATATTTT
14 | TRBJ1-4 | TRBV20-1 | . | once | CSAIIARQDEKLFF | TGCAGTGCTATTATCGCCCGACAGGATGAAAAACTGTTTTTT
14 | TRBJ2-7 | TRBV3-1 | TRBD1 | . | CASRPGQGLYEQYF | TGTGCCAGCAGACCGGGACAGGGGTTGTACGAGCAGTACTTC
15 | TRBJ2-3 | TRBV29-1 | TRBD2 | . | CSITERGGYTDTQYF | TGCAGCATAACAGAGCGGGGGGGTTATACAGATACGCAGTATTTT
14 | TRBJ2-1 | TRBV11-2 | . | . | CASSSLFNVDEQFF | TGTGCCAGCAGCTCCCTATTCAATGTCGATGAGCAGTTCTTC
17 | TRBJ2-3 | TRBV4-1 | TRBD2 | . | CASSQDLGGRATDTQYF | TGCGCCAGCAGCCAAGATCTTGGCGGGAGGGCCACAGATACGCAGTATTTT
14 | TRBJ1-5 | TRBV7-2 | TRBD1 | . | CASSSGQDVGPQHF | TGTGCCAGCAGCTCGGGACAGGATGTTGGGCCCCAGCATTTT
15 | TRBJ1-1 | TRBV5-6 | . | . | CASSSPRALYTEAFF | TGTGCCAGCAGCTCACCCAGGGCCCTATACACTGAAGCTTTCTTT